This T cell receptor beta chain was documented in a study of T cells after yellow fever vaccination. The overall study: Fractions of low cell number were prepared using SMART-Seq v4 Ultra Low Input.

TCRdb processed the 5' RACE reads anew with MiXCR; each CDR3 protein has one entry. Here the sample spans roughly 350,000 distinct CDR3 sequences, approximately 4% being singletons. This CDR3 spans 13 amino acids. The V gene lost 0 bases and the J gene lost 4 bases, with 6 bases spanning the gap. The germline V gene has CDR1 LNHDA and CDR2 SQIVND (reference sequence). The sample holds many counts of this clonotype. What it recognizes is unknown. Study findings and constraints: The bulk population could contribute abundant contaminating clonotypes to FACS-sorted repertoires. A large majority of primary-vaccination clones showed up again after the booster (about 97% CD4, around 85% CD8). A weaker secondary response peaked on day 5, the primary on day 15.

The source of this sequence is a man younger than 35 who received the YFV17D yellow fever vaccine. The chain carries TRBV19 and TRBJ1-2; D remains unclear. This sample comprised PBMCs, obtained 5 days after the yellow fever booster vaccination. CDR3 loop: CASSIDHGYGYTF. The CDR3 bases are TGTGCCAGTAGTATAGATCACGGCTATGGCTACACCTTC.